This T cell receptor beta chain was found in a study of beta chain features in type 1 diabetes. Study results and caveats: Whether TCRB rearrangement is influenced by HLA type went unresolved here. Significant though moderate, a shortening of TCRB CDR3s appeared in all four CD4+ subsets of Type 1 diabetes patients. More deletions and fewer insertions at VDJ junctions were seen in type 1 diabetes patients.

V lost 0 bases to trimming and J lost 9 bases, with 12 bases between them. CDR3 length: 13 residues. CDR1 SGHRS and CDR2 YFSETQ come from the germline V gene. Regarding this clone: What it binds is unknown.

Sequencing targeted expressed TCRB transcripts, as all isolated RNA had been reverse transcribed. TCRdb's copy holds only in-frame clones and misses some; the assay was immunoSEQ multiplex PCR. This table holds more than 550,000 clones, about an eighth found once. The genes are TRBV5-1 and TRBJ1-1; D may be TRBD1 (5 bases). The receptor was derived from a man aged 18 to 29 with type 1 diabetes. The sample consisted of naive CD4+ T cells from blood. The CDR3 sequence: CASSLGMTEKAFF. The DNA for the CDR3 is TGCGCCAGCAGCTTGGGGATGACAGAAAAAGCTTTCTTT. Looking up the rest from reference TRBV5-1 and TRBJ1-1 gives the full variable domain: KAGVTQTPRYLIKTRGQQVTLSCSPISGHRSVSWYQQTPGQGLQFLFEYFSETQRNKGNFPGRFSGRQFSNSRSEMNVSTLELGDSALYLCASSLGMTEKAFFGQGTRLTVV.